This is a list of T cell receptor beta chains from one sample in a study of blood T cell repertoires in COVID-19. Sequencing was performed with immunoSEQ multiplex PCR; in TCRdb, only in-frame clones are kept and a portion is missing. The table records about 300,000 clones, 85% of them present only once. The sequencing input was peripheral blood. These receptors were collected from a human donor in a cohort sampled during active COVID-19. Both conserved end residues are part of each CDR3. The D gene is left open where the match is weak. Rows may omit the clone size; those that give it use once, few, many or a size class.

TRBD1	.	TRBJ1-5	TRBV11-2	CASSSTGVDQPQHF	TGTGCCAGCAGCTCGACAGGGGTCGATCAGCCCCAGCATTTT
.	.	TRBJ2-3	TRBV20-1	CSARRDTQYF	TGCAGTGCTAGGCGGGATACGCAGTATTTT
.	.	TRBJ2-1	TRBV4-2	CASSQDQTGYNEQFF	TGTGCCAGCAGCCAAGATCAGACGGGGTACAATGAGCAGTTCTTC
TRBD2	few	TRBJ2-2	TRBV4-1	CASSRISGRGAGELFF	TGCGCCAGCAGCAGAATTAGCGGGAGAGGGGCCGGGGAGCTGTTTTTT
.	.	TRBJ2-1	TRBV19	CASSILGSSESEQFF	TGTGCCAGTAGTATACTTGGGAGTAGCGAATCTGAGCAGTTCTTC
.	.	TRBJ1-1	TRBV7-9	CASSLGPTLNTEAFF	TGTGCCAGCAGCTTAGGGCCGACTCTGAACACTGAAGCTTTCTTT
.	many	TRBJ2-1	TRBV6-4	CASSANTGSNEQFF	TGTGCCAGCAGCGCGAATACAGGGTCCAATGAGCAGTTCTTC
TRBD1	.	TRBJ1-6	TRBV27	CASSSPQGALSPLHF	TGTGCCAGCAGTTCCCCGCAGGGGGCACTGTCACCCCTCCACTTT
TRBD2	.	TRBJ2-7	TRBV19	CASSEGLAASYEQYF	TGTGCCAGTAGTGAAGGACTAGCGGCTTCATACGAGCAGTACTTC
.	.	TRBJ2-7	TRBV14	CASSQGVSYEQYF	TGTGCCAGCAGCCAAGGCGTCTCCTACGAGCAGTACTTC
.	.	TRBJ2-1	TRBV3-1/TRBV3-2	CASSQAGNEQFF	TGTGCCAGCAGCCAGGCGGGCAATGAGCAGTTCTTC
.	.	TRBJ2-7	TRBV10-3	CAIAGTDSYEQYF	TGTGCCATCGCGGGGACAGATTCCTACGAGCAGTACTTC
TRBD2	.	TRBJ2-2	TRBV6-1	CASSEWGAGDTGELFF	TGTGCCAGCAGTGAATGGGGAGCGGGGGACACCGGGGAGCTGTTTTTT
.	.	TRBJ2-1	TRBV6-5	CASGAFGTADEQFF	TGTGCCAGCGGGGCCTTCGGGACTGCGGATGAGCAGTTCTTC
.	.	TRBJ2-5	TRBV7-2	CASSILGRGSGETQYF	TGTGCCAGCAGCATTCTCGGCCGGGGCAGCGGGGAGACCCAGTACTTC
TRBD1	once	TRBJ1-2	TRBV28	CASSPHTGDYGYTF	TGTGCCAGCAGTCCTCATACAGGGGACTATGGCTACACCTTC
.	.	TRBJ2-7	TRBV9	CASSPLGTSYEQYF	TGTGCCAGCAGCCCACTAGGAACCTCCTACGAGCAGTACTTC
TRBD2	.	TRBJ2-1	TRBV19	CASKQVWTSGSYNEQFF	TGTGCCAGTAAACAAGTGTGGACTAGCGGGAGTTACAATGAGCAGTTCTTC
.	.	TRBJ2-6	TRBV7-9	CASSSRQGGNVLTF	TGTGCCAGCAGCTCTCGACAGGGAGGCAACGTCCTGACTTTC
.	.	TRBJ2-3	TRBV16	CASGRQFTDTQYF	TGTGCCAGCGGGCGACAGTTCACAGATACGCAGTATTTT
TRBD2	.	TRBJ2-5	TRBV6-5	CASSYTPSGDQETQYF	TGTGCCAGCAGTTACACCCCTAGCGGGGACCAAGAGACCCAGTACTTC
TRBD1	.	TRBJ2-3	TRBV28	CASRPAGRGNTDTQYF	TGTGCCAGCAGGCCCGCCGGCAGGGGGAACACAGATACGCAGTATTTT
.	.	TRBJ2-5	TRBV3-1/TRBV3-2	CASSQVRNRQETQYF	TGTGCCAGCAGCCAAGTTCGGAACAGACAAGAGACCCAGTACTTC
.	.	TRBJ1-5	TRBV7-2	CASSQGSYSNQPQHF	TGTGCCAGCAGCCAGGGATCCTATAGCAATCAGCCCCAGCATTTT
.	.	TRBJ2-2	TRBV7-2	CASMTGRTGELFF	TGTGCCAGCATGACGGGGAGGACCGGGGAGCTGTTTTTT
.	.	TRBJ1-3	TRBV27	CASSLAGEGTGNTIYF	TGTGCCAGCAGTTTAGCAGGGGAAGGGACTGGAAACACCATATATTTT
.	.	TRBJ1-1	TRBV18	CASSPLSGMNTEAFF	TGTGCCAGCTCACCACTGAGCGGAATGAACACTGAAGCTTTCTTT
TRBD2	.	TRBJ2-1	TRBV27	CASSWGEGQKNEQFF	TGTGCCAGCAGCTGGGGGGAGGGCCAAAAAAATGAGCAGTTCTTC
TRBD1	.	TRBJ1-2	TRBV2	CASPPEGAYGYTF	TGTGCCAGCCCACCGGAGGGGGCCTATGGCTACACCTTC
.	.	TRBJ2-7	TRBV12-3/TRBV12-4	CASSRERTYEQYF	TGTGCCAGCAGCCGAGAGCGTACCTACGAGCAGTACTTC
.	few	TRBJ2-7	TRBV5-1	CASSAGSSSYEQYF	TGCGCCAGTAGCGCGGGGTCGAGCTCCTACGAGCAGTACTTC
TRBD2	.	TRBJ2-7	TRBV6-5	CASSQSGRGAYEQYF	TGTGCCAGCAGCCAAAGCGGGAGGGGAGCCTACGAGCAGTACTTC
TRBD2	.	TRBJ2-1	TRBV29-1	CSVETASGINEQFF	TGCAGCGTTGAAACCGCTAGCGGGATAAATGAGCAGTTCTTC
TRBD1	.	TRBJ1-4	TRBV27	CASSSGTGHGKLFF	TGTGCCAGCAGTTCCGGGACAGGGCATGGGAAACTGTTTTTT
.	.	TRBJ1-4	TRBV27	CASSAGFGTTNEKLFF	TGTGCCAGCAGTGCGGGTTTTGGGACAACTAATGAAAAACTGTTTTTT
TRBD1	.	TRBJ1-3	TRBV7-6	CASSLAGTGSGNTIYF	TGTGCCAGCAGCTTAGCGGGGACAGGCTCTGGAAACACCATATATTTT
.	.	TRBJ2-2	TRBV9	CASSVQPGITTFGELFF	TGTGCCAGCAGCGTTCAGCCGGGGATCACCACCTTCGGGGAGCTGTTTTTT